This note documents a single T cell receptor beta chain sequence. Its specificity is not known. This sample was included in a study of cytomegalovirus exposure and HLA in healthy donors. Study-wide results and caveats: For cytomegalovirus status, the classifier reportedly gave diagnoses with high specificity and sensitivity. Judged likely to be a sequencing artifact was a cluster of highly shared sequence variants. There were some V segments, including TRBV6-2 and TRBV6-3, excluded as indistinguishable.

Vbeta (60) and Jbeta (13) primers were used in the PCR. Produced via immunoSEQ multiplex PCR; TCRdb's table is partial and in-frame only. The top ten clones hold 10% of a sample with 200,000 to 250,000 clones, under 85% of them seen once. This CDR3 contains 15 residues. Germline V gives CDR1 MNHEY, CDR2 SVGAGI. Trimming took 6 bases from V and 0 from J, leaving 12 bases between them. The sequence derives from a woman in her forties or fifties in good health and CMV-seropositive. The sequencing input was PBMCs. This chain uses TRBV6-5 with TRBJ1-3, with D tentatively TRBD1 (5 bases). The CDR3 loop is CASRVDRYSGNTIYF. The CDR3 DNA sequence: TGTGCCAGCAGGGTAGACAGATACTCTGGAAACACCATATATTTT.